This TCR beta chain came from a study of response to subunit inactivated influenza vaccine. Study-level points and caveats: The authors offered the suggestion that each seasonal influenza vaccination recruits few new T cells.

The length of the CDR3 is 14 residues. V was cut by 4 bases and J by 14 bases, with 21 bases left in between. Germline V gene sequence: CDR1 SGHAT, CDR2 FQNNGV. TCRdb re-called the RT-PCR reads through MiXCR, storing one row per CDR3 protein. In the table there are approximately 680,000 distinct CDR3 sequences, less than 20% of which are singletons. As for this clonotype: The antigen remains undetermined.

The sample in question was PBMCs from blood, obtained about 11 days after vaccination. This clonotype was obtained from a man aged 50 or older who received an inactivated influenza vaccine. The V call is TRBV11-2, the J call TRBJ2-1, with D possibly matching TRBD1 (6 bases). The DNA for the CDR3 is TGTGCCAGCAGCTCCACTCGTGGCCACCCAGGGGAGTTCTTC. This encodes CASSSTRGHPGEFF.